This T cell receptor beta chain was identified during a study of shared clonotypes between healthy human individuals. A remark on this clone: Its antigen is undetermined.

General study findings and limits: Non-shared clonotypes had lower generation probabilities than those shared by all four donors. Larger richness was generally estimated for naive than memory subsets. Rarefaction demonstrated incomplete sorted-subset sequencing despite large depth.

Germline assignment: CDR1 MRHNA and CDR2 SNTAGT. The CDR3 loop spans 17 amino acids. After removal of 4 bases from V and 2 bases from J, the junction contained 8 bases not matched to a gene. Repertoires were generated with immunoSEQ multiplex PCR, while TCRdb's copy carries only in-frame clones and drops some. Of some 2,100,000 clones listed, around 95% were seen once; the top ten hold around 0.13%. The TCR was taken from a young man in good health. Sequencing used naive CD4+ T cells sorted from blood. The subset denotes: CD45RA+ positively selected. The chain is built from TRBV6-4 and TRBJ2-2; TRBD1 matches 9 bases. The CDR3 DNA is TGTGCCAGCAGTGGCCGTCGGGACAGGGTTAACACCGGGGAGCTGTTTTTT. This encodes CASSGRRDRVNTGELFF.